This T cell receptor (beta chain) appears in the sequencing data of a study of T cell changes during pregnancy in multiple sclerosis. Germline assignment: CDR1 LNHDA and CDR2 SQIVND (reference sequence). The V and J ends lost 5 bases and 9 bases respectively, with 17 bases between them. The CDR3 totals 13 residues. Only in-frame clones appear in the TCRdb table, and some are missing; sequencing was by immunoSEQ multiplex PCR. Here the sample spans more than 85,000 clones, about 93% being singletons. The sequences come from peripheral blood, collected in the third trimester of pregnancy. This receptor was taken from a female donor in good health, enrolled as a control in a pregnancy study. The chain links TRBV19 to TRBJ2-7; perhaps TRBD1 as D (5 bases). CDR3 amino acids: CASSYDGGQRQYF. The CDR3 nucleotides are TGTGCCAGTAGTTACGACGGCGGACAACGGCAGTACTTC.